This T cell receptor beta chain was recovered during a study of cytomegalovirus exposure and HLA in healthy donors. V gave up 0 bases and J gave up 3 bases; unmatched junction bases: 8. Germline-derived CDR1 and CDR2 are MNHEY and SMNVEV (reference sequence). The CDR3 runs to 17 residues. Only in-frame clones appear in the TCRdb table, and some are missing; sequencing was by immunoSEQ multiplex PCR. The repertoire holds about 350,000 clones, with roughly 87% as singletons. Sequences were obtained from PBMCs. This rearrangement joins TRBV27 to TRBJ2-5; 9 positions match TRBD1. The receptor was isolated from a woman aged 30 to 39 in good health and CMV-seropositive. CDR3 bases: TGTGCCAGCAGTTTATCCAGAAGGACAGGGGAGGAAGAGACCCAGTACTTC. Translation: CASSLSRRTGEEETQYF.